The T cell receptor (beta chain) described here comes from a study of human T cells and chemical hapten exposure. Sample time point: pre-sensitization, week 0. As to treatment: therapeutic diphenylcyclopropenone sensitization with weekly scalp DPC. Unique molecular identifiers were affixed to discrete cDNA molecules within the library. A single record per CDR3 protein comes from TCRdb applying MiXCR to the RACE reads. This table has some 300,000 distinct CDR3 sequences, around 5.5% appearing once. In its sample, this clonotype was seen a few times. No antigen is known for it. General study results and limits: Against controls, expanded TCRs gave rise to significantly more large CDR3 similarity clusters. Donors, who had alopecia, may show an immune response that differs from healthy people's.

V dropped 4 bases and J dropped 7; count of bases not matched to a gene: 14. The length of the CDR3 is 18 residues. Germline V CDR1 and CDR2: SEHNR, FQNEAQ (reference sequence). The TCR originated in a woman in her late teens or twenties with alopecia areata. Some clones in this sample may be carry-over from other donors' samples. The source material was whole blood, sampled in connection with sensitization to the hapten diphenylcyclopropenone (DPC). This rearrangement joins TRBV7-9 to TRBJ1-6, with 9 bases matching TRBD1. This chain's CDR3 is CASSSQTRGQGSNSPLHF. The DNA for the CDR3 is TGTGCCAGCAGCTCCCAAACGAGGGGACAGGGCAGCAATTCACCCCTCCACTTT.